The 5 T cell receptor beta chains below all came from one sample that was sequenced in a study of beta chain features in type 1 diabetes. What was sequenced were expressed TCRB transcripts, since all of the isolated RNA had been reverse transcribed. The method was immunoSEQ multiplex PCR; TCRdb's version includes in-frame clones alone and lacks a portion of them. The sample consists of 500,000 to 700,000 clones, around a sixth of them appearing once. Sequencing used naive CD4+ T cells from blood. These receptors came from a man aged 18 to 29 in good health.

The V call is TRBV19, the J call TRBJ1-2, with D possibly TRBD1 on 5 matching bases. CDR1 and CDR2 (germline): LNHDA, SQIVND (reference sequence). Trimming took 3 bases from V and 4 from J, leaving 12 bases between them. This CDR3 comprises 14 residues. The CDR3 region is CASSIAGPIYGYTF. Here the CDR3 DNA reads TGTGCCAGTAGTATCGCAGGGCCGATCTATGGCTACACCTTC.

The CDR3 nucleotides read TGTGCCAGCAGTTTGGGGACTAGCGGGTCCACAGATACGCAGTATTTT. Translated: CASSLGTSGSTDTQYF. V usage is TRBV28 and J usage is TRBJ2-3; TRBD2 matches 12 bases. The germline gives CDR1 MDHEN, CDR2 SYDVKM. The CDR3 has 16 amino acids. After removal of 3 bases from V and 2 bases from J, the junction contained 3 bases not matched to a gene.

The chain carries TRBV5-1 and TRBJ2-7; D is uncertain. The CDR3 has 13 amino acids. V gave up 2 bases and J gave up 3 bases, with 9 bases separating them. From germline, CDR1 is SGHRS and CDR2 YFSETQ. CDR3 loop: CASSFGPDYEQYF. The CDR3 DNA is TGCGCCAGCAGCTTTGGGCCTGACTACGAGCAGTACTTC.

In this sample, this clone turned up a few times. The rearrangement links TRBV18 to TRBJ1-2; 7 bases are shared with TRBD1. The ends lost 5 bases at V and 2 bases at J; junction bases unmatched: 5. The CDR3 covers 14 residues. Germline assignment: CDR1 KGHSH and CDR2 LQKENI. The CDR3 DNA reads TGTGCCAGCTCAGAGGGACAGCAAAACTATGGCTACACCTTC. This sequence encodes CASSEGQQNYGYTF.

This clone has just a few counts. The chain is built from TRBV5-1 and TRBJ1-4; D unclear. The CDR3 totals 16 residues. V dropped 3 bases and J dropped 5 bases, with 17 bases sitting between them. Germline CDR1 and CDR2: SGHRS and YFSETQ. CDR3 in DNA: TGCGCCAGCAGCTCCACCCCAGCGGGTCAGAATGAAAAACTGTTTTTT. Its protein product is CASSSTPAGQNEKLFF.